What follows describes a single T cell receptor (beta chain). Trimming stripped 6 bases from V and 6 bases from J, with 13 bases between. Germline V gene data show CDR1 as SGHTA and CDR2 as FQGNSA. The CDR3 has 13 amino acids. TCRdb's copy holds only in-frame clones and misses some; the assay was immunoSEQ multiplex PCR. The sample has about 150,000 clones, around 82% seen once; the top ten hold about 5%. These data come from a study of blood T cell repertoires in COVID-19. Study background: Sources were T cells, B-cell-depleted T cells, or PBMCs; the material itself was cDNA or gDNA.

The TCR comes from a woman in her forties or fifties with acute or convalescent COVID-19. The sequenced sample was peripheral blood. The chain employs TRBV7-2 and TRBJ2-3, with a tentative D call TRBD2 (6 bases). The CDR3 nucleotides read TGTGCCAGCAGGGAGGGTGCTTTGGATACGCAGTATTTT. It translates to CASREGALDTQYF. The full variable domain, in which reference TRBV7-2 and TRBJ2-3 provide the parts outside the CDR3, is GAGVSQSPSNKVTEKGKDVELRCDPISGHTALYWYRQSLGQGLEFLIYFQGNSAPDKSGLPSDRFSAERTGGSVSTLTIQRTQQEDSAVYLCASREGALDTQYFGPGTRLTVL.